The clone carrying this TCR beta chain has a handful of counts. Germline lookup yields CDR1 LNHNV and CDR2 YYDKDF (reference sequence). The CDR3 runs 15 residues. The V end lost 4 bases, the J end lost 4 bases, and 17 bases lay between the germline ends. The sample is drawn from a study of blood T cell repertoires in COVID-19. Across the study: The analysed material was cDNA or gDNA that came from T cells, B-cell-depleted T cells, or PBMCs.

Those enrolled in Seattle joined during active infection and were followed longitudinally afterward. Authors' analysis steps: Amplifying reference gene primers gave estimates of nucleated cell counts. Clones were sequenced by immunoSEQ multiplex PCR, and TCRdb holds only the in-frame ones, with some missing. The V and J calls and clone size were taken over from that table, and D and trimming were inferred from the DNA. The sample yields roughly 570,000 clones, approximately 91% seen once. Material for sequencing was peripheral blood. The TCR comes from a woman aged 45-65 years with COVID-19, enrolled during active disease. V gene TRBV15 combines with J gene TRBJ2-7; D is perhaps TRBD1 (5 bases). The CDR3 DNA sequence: TGTGCCACCAGCAATGCGTTACAGGTAAAATACGAGCAGTACTTC. It specifies CATSNALQVKYEQYF.